The rows below give T cell receptor beta chains drawn from one sample of a study of T cells in Graves' hyperthyroidism and ophthalmopathy. TCRdb re-derived calls from the multiplex PCR reads in MiXCR, one entry per CDR3 protein. Of roughly 350,000 distinct CDR3 sequences in the sample, approximately 15% were seen once. Sequenced material: blood. The receptors come from a woman aged 25 to 45 with Graves' ophthalmopathy. CDR3s include the opening cysteine and the closing phenylalanine or tryptophan. The D gene is left open where the match is weak. Expanded clones are given a class, and other clones once, few, many or no size at all.

J	V	D	size	CDR3	DNA
TRBJ2-3	TRBV2	TRBD1	many	CASSRDRAADTQYF	TGTGCCAGCAGTCGGGACAGGGCGGCAGATACGCAGTATTTT
TRBJ2-5	TRBV30	.	.	CAWTGVETQYF	TGTGCCTGGACAGGGGTGGAGACCCAGTACTTC
TRBJ1-5	TRBV27	.	.	CASSLYLGGIRQPQHF	TGTGCCAGCAGTTTATATCTCGGGGGGATACGTCAGCCCCAGCATTTT
TRBJ1-2	TRBV9	.	few	CASSPWVGRGDYGYTF	TGTGCCAGCAGCCCTTGGGTGGGGAGGGGCGACTATGGCTACACCTTC
TRBJ2-3	TRBV29-1	.	many	CSVEISGSPRTQYF	TGCAGCGTTGAAATTAGCGGATCCCCTCGTACGCAGTATTTT
TRBJ2-7	TRBV27	.	many	CASSSGGAYEQYF	TGTGCCAGCAGTTCAGGTGGGGCCTACGAGCAGTACTTC
TRBJ1-2	TRBV5-1	TRBD1	few	CASSGEGTGDYTF	TGCGCCAGCAGCGGAGAGGGGACAGGGGACTACACCTTC
TRBJ2-3	TRBV11-2	TRBD2	many	CASSLEGLATDTQYF	TGTGCCAGCAGCTTAGAGGGACTAGCTACAGATACGCAGTATTTT
TRBJ2-3	TRBV6-1	TRBD2	.	CASSEDQRREGTDTQYF	TGTGCCAGCAGTGAAGACCAACGACGGGAGGGCACAGATACGCAGTATTTT
TRBJ1-5	TRBV2	TRBD1	many	CASSDDRGLNQPQHF	TGTGCCAGCAGTGACGACAGGGGTCTCAATCAGCCCCAGCATTTT